The sequence of this T cell receptor (beta chain) was determined in a study of T cells in Graves' hyperthyroidism and ophthalmopathy. Findings of the study overall: Model output signaled ophthalmopathy a median roughly 6 months ahead of onset. Most thyroid-expanded clonotypes above 0.001 were also found in blood.

Exclusion followed for patients with uncontrolled infection, other autoimmune disease, pregnancy or lactation. The CDR3 regions of TCR beta were amplified from RNA transcripts. A first-round RT-PCR of the TCR CDR3 used the HTBI primer set. TCRdb re-analysed the multiplex PCR reads in MiXCR, keeping a single row per CDR3 protein. Here the sample spans hundreds of thousands of distinct CDR3 sequences, around 14% being singletons. Looked up from germline, CDR1 is SQVTM and CDR2 is ANQGSEA. Deletions cut 0 bases from V and 0 bases from J, with 9 bases between. There are 14 residues in the CDR3. Worth noting for this clonotype: The target antigen is unknown.

V and J are TRBV29-1 and TRBJ2-7; D is ambiguous. Sequencing was performed on blood. This sequence originates from a woman aged 18-29 years with Graves' hyperthyroidism. The CDR3 nucleotides read TGCAGCGTTGAAGATAAACAGCGCTCCTACGAGCAGTACTTC. As protein: CSVEDKQRSYEQYF.